This T cell receptor beta chain was identified during a study of shared clonotypes between healthy human individuals. Study-level background: Three CD4 naive, three CD4 memory, two CD8 naive and one CD8 memory plate were used per donor.

Over several immunoSEQ plates, each subset's genomic DNA was distributed in even portions. As processed by the authors: Because ImmunoSEQ provided only junction sequences with no quality scores, the filtering differed. Libraries were prepared by immunoSEQ multiplex PCR; TCRdb keeps only in-frame clonotypes and omits some of them. V, J and clone size were drawn from that table, and D and trimming were deduced from the DNA. The sample yields roughly 700,000 clones, less than 95% seen once. This clone occurred once. Germline CDR1 is MDHEN and CDR2 is SYDVKM. The CDR3 sequence is 14 residues long. V lost 1 base and J 7 bases, leaving 10 bases between the germline ends.

Sequenced: memory CD8+ T cells from PBMCs. Indicated subset: CD45RO+ cells pooled with CCR7-negative TemRA cells. V gene TRBV28 combines with J gene TRBJ2-2; possible D gene TRBD2, 5 bases. The clonotype originates from a man younger than 35 in good health. Some clones in this sample may be carry-over from other donors' samples. CDR3 residues: CASSLFLRDGELFF. The CDR3 DNA is TGTGCCAGCAGTTTATTCCTTCGGGACGGGGAGCTGTTTTTT. The full variable domain, its missing parts supplied by reference TRBV28 and TRBJ2-2, is DVKVTQSSRYLVKRTGEKVFLECVQDMDHENMFWYRQDPGLGLRLIYFSYDVKMKEKGDIPEGYSVSREKKERFSLILESASTNQTSMYLCASSLFLRDGELFFGEGSRLTVL.